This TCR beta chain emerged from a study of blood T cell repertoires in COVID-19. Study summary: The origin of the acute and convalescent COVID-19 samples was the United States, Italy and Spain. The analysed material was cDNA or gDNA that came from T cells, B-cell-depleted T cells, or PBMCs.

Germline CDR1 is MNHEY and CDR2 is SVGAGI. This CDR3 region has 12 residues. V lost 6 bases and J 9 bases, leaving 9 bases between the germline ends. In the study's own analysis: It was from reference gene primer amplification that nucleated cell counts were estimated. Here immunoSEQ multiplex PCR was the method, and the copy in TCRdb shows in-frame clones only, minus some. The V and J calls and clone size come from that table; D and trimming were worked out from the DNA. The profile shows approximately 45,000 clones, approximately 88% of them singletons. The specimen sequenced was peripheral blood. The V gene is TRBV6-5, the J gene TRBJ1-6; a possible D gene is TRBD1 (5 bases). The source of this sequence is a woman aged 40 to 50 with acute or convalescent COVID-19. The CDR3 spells CASRRRGSPLHF. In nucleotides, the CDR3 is TGTGCCAGCAGAAGAAGGGGTTCACCCCTCCACTTT.